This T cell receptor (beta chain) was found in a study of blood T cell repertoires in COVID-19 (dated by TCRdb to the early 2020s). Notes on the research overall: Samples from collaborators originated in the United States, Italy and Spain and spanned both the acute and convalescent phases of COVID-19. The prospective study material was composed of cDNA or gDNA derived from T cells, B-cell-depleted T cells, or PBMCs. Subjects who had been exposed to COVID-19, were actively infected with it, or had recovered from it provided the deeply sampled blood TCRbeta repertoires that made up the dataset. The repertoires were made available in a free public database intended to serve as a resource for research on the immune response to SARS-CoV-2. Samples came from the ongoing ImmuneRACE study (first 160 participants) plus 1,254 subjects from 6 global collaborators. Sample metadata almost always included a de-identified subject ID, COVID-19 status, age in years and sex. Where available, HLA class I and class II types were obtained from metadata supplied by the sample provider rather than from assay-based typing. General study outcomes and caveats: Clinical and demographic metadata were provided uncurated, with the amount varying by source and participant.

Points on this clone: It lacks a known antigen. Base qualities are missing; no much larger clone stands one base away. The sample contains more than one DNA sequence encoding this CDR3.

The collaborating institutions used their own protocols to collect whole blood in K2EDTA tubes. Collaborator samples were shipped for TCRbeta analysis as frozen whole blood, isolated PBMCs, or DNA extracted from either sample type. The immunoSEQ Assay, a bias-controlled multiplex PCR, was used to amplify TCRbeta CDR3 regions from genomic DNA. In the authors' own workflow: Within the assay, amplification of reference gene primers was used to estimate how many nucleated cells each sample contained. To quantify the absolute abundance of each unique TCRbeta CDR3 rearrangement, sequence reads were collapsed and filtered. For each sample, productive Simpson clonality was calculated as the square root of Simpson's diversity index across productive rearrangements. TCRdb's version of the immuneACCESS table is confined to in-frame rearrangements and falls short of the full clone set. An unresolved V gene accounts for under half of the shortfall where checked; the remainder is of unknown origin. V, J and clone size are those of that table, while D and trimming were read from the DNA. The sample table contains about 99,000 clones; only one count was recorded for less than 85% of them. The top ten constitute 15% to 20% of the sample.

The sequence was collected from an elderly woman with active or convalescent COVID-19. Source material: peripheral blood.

This receptor has the CDR3 CASSSTVNTEAFF. In nucleotides, the sequence is TGTGCCAGCAGCTCCACAGTGAACACTGAAGCTTTCTTT. The sequence is built from TRBV5-4 and TRBJ1-1, with the D segment identity uncertain. CDR1 and CDR2 are drawn from the germline V gene (reference sequence): SGHNT, YYREEE. V loses 3 bases, J loses 0 bases, and the germline ends lie 6 bases apart. The CDR3 has 13 amino acids, counting the end cysteine and phenylalanine. Only CDR3 DNA remains: 39 bases, in frame from the first base.